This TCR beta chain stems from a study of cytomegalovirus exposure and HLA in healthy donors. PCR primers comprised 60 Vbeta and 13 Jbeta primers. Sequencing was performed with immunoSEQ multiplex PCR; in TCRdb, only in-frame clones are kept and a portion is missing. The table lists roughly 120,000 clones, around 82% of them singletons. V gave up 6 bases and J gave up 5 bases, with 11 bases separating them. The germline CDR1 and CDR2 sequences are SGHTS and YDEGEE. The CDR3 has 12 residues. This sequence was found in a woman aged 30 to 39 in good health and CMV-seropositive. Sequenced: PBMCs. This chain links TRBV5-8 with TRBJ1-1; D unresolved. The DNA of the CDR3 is TGTGCCAGCAACCAGCGACCGACTGAAGCTTTCTTT. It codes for CASNQRPTEAFF.